The source of this T cell receptor (beta chain) is a study of blood T cells in healthy people across ages. Study-level findings and limits: Donor CMV status was unknown, possibly confounding expanded clonotype changes. The lack of PBMC sorting stopped any conclusive naive versus antigen-experienced comparison.

Next came a second PCR, run for about 6 to 12 cycles, which used a sample-barcoded 5' primer along with a J-beta primer mix. With 12 random nucleotides, a template-switch adaptor tagged each individual cDNA molecule. Per sample, CDR3-containing paired-end reads numbered at least 2.5 million. In TCRdb, the 5' RACE reads were re-called with MiXCR into one record per CDR3 protein. The sample has more than 700,000 distinct CDR3 sequences, 46% seen once. Notes on this clonotype: The target antigen is unknown.

With 2 bases clipped from V and 7 bases from J, the junction kept 9 bases outside the gene matches. Germline lookup yields CDR1 SGHTA and CDR2 FQGTGA. The CDR3 is made up of 16 amino acids. The sequence came from an elderly man in good health. The chain couples TRBV7-3 to TRBJ2-1, with TRBD2 identical over 9 bases. The sample comprised blood. CDR3 in DNA: TGTGCCAGCAGCTTATTAATAGCGGGAGATAAAAATGAGCAGTTCTTC. Translation gives CASSLLIAGDKNEQFF.